The next 3 T cell receptor beta chains were all read from a single sample in a study of control samples from healthy donors and cancer patients. Libraries were prepared by immunoSEQ multiplex PCR; TCRdb keeps only in-frame clonotypes and omits some of them. The table has over 85,000 clones, 85% to 90% seen once. Sequencing was carried out using PBMCs. These TCRs come from a woman in her forties or fifties with colorectal cancer.

CDR3 in DNA: TGCGCCAGCAGCTTGGAGGGGTCATTTGGAAACACCATATATTTT. It specifies CASSLEGSFGNTIYF. V usage is TRBV5-1 and J usage is TRBJ1-3, with TRBD1 as a possible D gene (5 bases). V was cut by 0 bases and J by 3 bases, with 10 bases left in between. The CDR3 extends over 15 amino acids. Germline CDR1 SGHRS, CDR2 YFSETQ.

The rearrangement uses TRBV12-5 and TRBJ2-1; 8 nucleotides align to TRBD2. The length of the CDR3 is 15 residues. V lost 3 bases and J lost 0; bases outside the gene matches: 1. Germline V lookup: CDR1 LGHNT, CDR2 FRNRAP. CDR3 residues: CASGFGTSSYNEQFF. The CDR3 DNA reads TGTGCTAGTGGTTTCGGGACTAGCTCCTACAATGAGCAGTTCTTC.

The chain links TRBV19 to TRBJ1-5; D is ambiguous. CDR3 size: 13 residues. V was pared by 3 bases and J by 8 bases, with 11 bases between. Germline CDR1 reads LNHDA; CDR2 reads SQIVND (reference sequence). This chain's CDR3 is CASSMTDFEPQHF. CDR3 nucleotides: TGTGCCAGTAGTATGACCGATTTCGAGCCCCAGCATTTT.